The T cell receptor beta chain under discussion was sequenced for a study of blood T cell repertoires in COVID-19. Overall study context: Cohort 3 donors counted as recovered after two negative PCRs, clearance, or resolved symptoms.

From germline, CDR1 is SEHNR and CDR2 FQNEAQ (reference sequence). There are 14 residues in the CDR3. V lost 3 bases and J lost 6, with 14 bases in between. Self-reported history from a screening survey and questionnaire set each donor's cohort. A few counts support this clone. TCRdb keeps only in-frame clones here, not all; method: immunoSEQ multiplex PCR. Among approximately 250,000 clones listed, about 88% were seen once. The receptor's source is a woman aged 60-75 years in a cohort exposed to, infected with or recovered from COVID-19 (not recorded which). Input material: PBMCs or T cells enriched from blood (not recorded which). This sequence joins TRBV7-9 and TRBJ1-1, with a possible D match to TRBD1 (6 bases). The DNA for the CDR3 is TGTGCCAGCAGCTTGTTAGGAGGGGGGGCTGAAGCTTTCTTT. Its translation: CASSLLGGGAEAFF.